The 26 T cell receptor beta chains in this list originate from one sample, sequenced in a study of OX40 agonist ivuxolimab in advanced cancers. Receptors were amplified or captured by the immunoSEQ multiplex PCR assay. TCRdb's version of the immuneACCESS table is confined to in-frame rearrangements and falls short of the full clone set. An unresolved V gene accounts for under half of the shortfall where checked; the remainder is of unknown origin. The sample table lists around 82,000 clones, just over 85% of them with a count of one. The ten top clones hold 0.76% of the sample. Here the sequenced sample was CD4+ or CD8+ T cells sorted from blood, taken in a trial of the OX40 agonist ivuxolimab. These receptors were taken from an adult with an advanced solid tumor such as melanoma, head and neck, liver or kidney cancer.

The V call is TRBV11-1, the J call TRBJ2-3, with TRBD2 matching 14 bases. CDR1 is SGHAT and CDR2 is FQDESV in the germline V gene (reference sequence). After removal of 2 bases from V and 0 bases from J, the junction contained 7 bases not matched to a gene. CDR3 length: 19 amino acids. The chain's CDR3 is CASSLPTSGRGSSTDTQYF. The CDR3 nucleotides are TGTGCCAGCAGCTTACCGACTAGCGGGAGGGGATCGAGCACAGATACGCAGTATTTT.

The chain combines TRBV27 with TRBJ1-4, with D perhaps TRBD1 (6 bases). CDR1 MNHEY and CDR2 SMNVEV come from the germline V gene (reference sequence). The CDR3 spans 15 residues. Between the trimmed V and J ends, which lost 5 bases and 7 bases, there was a span of 17 bases. CDR3 amino acids: CASSQNSGVPEKLFF. The CDR3, as DNA: TGTGCCAGCAGTCAAAATTCAGGGGTTCCTGAAAAACTGTTTTTT.

The chain couples TRBV7-2 to TRBJ2-3; D is uncertain. From germline, CDR1 is SGHTA and CDR2 FQGNSA. The CDR3 consists of 14 residues. The ends were cut back, 3 bases at V and 0 bases at J, with 7 bases in the middle. CDR3 coding DNA: TGTGCCAGCAGCTTGTACTTGAGCACAGATACGCAGTATTTT. This translates into CASSLYLSTDTQYF.

CDR3 loop: CASSATRSWNTGELFF. The CDR3 DNA reads TGTGCCAGCAGCGCGACTCGTTCGTGGAACACCGGGGAGCTGTTTTTT. The chain couples TRBV7-3 to TRBJ2-2; D is ambiguous. The CDR3 is 16 residues long. V dropped 5 bases and J dropped 1 base, with 14 bases sitting between them. Germline loops: CDR1 SGHTA, CDR2 FQGTGA. The full variable domain, its missing parts supplied by reference TRBV7-3 and TRBJ2-2, is GAGVSQTPSNKVTEKGKYVELRCDPISGHTALYWYRQSLGQGPEFLIYFQGTGAADDSGLPNDRFFAVRPEGSVSTLKIQRTERGDSAVYLCASSATRSWNTGELFFGEGSRLTVL.

V usage is TRBV4-3 and J usage is TRBJ2-7; D is unresolved. This CDR3 has 13 amino acids. V was trimmed by 1 base and J by 7 bases, leaving 11 bases between them. The V gene's germline CDR1 is LGHNA and CDR2 YSLEER. CDR3 DNA sequence: TGCGCCAGCAGCCAAGTTAGCTTGTGGGAGCAGTACTTC. Its translation is CASSQVSLWEQYF.

The rearrangement links TRBV9 to TRBJ2-7, with TRBD1 matching over 8 bases. There are 14 residues in the CDR3. CDR1 is SGDLS, CDR2 YYNGEE, per germline. V was clipped by 0 bases and J by 2 bases; unmatched bases: 1. CDR3 region: CASSVGTGPYEQYF. The DNA of the CDR3 is TGTGCCAGCAGCGTAGGGACAGGGCCCTACGAGCAGTACTTC.

This clone was observed once. The V gene is TRBV7-9, the J gene TRBJ2-2, with TRBD2 matching over 10 bases. The CDR3 sequence is 14 residues long. Trimming at V came to 5 bases and at J to 6 bases, leaving 3 bases not matched to a gene. Germline lookup yields CDR1 SEHNR and CDR2 FQNEAQ (reference sequence). CDR3 coding DNA: TGTGCCAGCAGCCGTCTAGCGGGAGCCGGGGAGCTGTTTTTT. Protein sequence: CASSRLAGAGELFF.

This clone was observed a single time. The V gene is TRBV6-1, the J gene TRBJ1-6; D is undetermined. This CDR3 has 12 residues. Trimming took off 6 bases at V and 9 bases at J, with 9 bases between the two ends. In germline, CDR1 is MNHNS, CDR2 SASEGT. The CDR3 bases are TGTGCCAGCAGGGTAGGAAGTTCACCCCTCCACTTT. It yields the protein CASRVGSSPLHF.

The genes are TRBV11-2 and TRBJ2-2; tentatively, D is TRBD2 (6 bases). Per the germline V gene, CDR1 is SGHAT and CDR2 is FQNNGV. V was trimmed by 3 bases and J by 6 bases, leaving 14 bases between them. The CDR3 length is 15 residues. The CDR3 region is CASSFTAGGAGELFF. In DNA form, the CDR3 reads TGTGCCAGCAGCTTTACAGCTGGAGGGGCCGGGGAGCTGTTTTTT.

This clone occurred once. V usage is TRBV19 and J usage is TRBJ1-3; D ambiguous. The length of the CDR3 is 12 residues. V was trimmed by 3 bases and J by 7 bases, leaving 7 bases between them. Germline V CDR1 and CDR2: LNHDA, SQIVND (reference sequence). The CDR3 loop is CASSIAANTIYF. As DNA, the CDR3 is TGTGCCAGTAGTATCGCGGCTAACACCATATATTTT.

The V call is TRBV27, the J call TRBJ2-2; D is unresolved. V dropped 5 bases and J dropped 3 bases, with 7 bases sitting between them. The germline V gene encodes CDR1 MNHEY and CDR2 SMNVEV (reference sequence). This CDR3 spans 13 amino acids. The CDR3 DNA follows: TGTGCCAGCAGTCTCCAACACACCGGGGAGCTGTTTTTT. Translation: CASSLQHTGELFF.

The gene calls are TRBV9 and TRBJ2-3; the D is unclear. Trimming stripped 2 bases from V and 1 base from J, with 8 bases between. Germline lookup yields CDR1 SGDLS and CDR2 YYNGEE. The CDR3 runs to 14 residues. Here the CDR3 reads CASSVSRRTDTQYF. DNA for the CDR3: TGTGCCAGCAGCGTCTCACGCCGCACAGATACGCAGTATTTT.

The genes are TRBV27 and TRBJ2-7; a weak D match, TRBD2 (5 bases). The CDR3 has 10 amino acids. Germline CDR1 is MNHEY and CDR2 is SMNVEV (reference sequence). Trimming took 11 bases from V and 5 from J, leaving 10 bases between them. CDR3 nucleotides: TGTGCCGCCGCCGGGGACGAGCAGTACTTC. Translation gives CAAAGDEQYF.

The sample holds a few counts of this clone. This sequence joins TRBV2 and TRBJ1-5; possibly TRBD1 for D (5 bases). V lost 3 bases, J lost 6 bases, and 12 bases lay in between. CDR3 length equals 14 residues. CDR1 SNHLY and CDR2 FYNNEI come from the germline V gene. The chain's CDR3 is CASSESAGSQPQHF. CDR3 sequence (DNA): TGTGCCAGCAGTGAGTCGGCAGGGAGTCAGCCCCAGCATTTT.

The sample holds a few counts of this clone. The CDR3 DNA is TGTGCCAGCAGTCCCTCTGGCGGCTACACCTTC. Protein sequence: CASSPSGGYTF. The chain is built from TRBV28 and TRBJ1-2; D not certain. CDR3 size: 11 residues. CDR1 and CDR2 (germline): MDHEN, SYDVKM. The V end was cut by 5 bases, the J end by 8 bases, with 9 bases between.

The V call is TRBV6-6, the J call TRBJ2-7, with 13 bases that match TRBD2. This CDR3 has 16 residues. V shed 7 bases, J shed 1 base, and the junction held 7 bases outside the gene matches. The germline gives CDR1 MNHNY, CDR2 SVGAGI (reference sequence). CDR3 residues: CASKGTSGAFSYEQYF. CDR3 coding DNA: TGTGCCAGCAAGGGGACTAGCGGGGCCTTTTCCTACGAGCAGTACTTC.

The table lists this clone with a few counts. This sequence joins TRBV6-5 and TRBJ2-3, with unresolved D. Trimming removed 5 bases from V and 2 bases from J, with 2 bases in between. CDR1 MNHEY and CDR2 SVGAGI come from the germline V gene. The CDR3 covers 11 residues. The CDR3 spells CASSDTDTQYF. In DNA form, the CDR3 reads TGTGCCAGCAGTGACACAGATACGCAGTATTTT.

The count of this clone is one. The gene calls are TRBV2 and TRBJ2-7; possibly TRBD2 for D (5 bases). The CDR3 spans 15 residues. Germline V lookup: CDR1 SNHLY, CDR2 FYNNEI. Trimming took 6 bases from V and 5 from J, leaving 20 bases between them. CDR3: CASSSLSGTVDEQYF. In DNA, the CDR3 is TGTGCCAGCAGCAGCCTGAGCGGCACGGTGGACGAGCAGTACTTC.

V gene TRBV13 combines with J gene TRBJ1-1; 7 bases align to TRBD1. The CDR3 covers 15 residues. V was pared by 3 bases and J by 5 bases, with 9 bases of the junction left unmatched. CDR1 PRHDT and CDR2 FYEKMQ come from the germline V gene (reference sequence). In DNA, the CDR3 is TGTGCCAGCAGCTTGGGCAGGGGGTTTGGTACTGAAGCTTTCTTT. Residues: CASSLGRGFGTEAFF.

This chain connects TRBV7-9 to TRBJ2-1, with 10 bases aligning to TRBD2. CDR3 size: 17 residues. Germline CDR1 reads SEHNR; CDR2 reads FQNEAQ (reference sequence). J gave up 8 bases and V 1 base, and 11 bases lay outside the gene matches. The CDR3 loop is CASSLVYGSGRVHEQFF. For the CDR3, the DNA is TGTGCCAGCAGCTTAGTATATGGGAGCGGGAGGGTTCATGAGCAGTTCTTC.

The chain employs TRBV29-1 and TRBJ2-3, with D uncertain. V shed 4 bases and J shed 2 bases, with 10 bases lying between them. Germline values: CDR1 SQVTM, CDR2 ANQGSEA. This CDR3 spans 13 amino acids. CDR3 loop: CSVVGQFTDTQYF. CDR3 sequence (DNA): TGCAGCGTTGTGGGTCAGTTCACAGATACGCAGTATTTT.

This rearrangement joins TRBV7-2 to TRBJ1-4, with no clear D. The CDR3 is 15 residues long. Germline-derived CDR1 and CDR2 are SGHTA and FQGNSA. Trimming stripped 1 base from V and 7 bases from J, with 13 bases between. The CDR3 sequence is CASSLVGVSVEKLFF. In DNA, the CDR3 is TGTGCCAGCAGCTTAGTAGGCGTCAGTGTTGAAAAACTGTTTTTT.

The chain links TRBV6-1 to TRBJ1-5; 9 bases map to TRBD1. The CDR3 loop spans 14 amino acids. Per germline, CDR1 MNHNS and CDR2 SASEGT. V gave up 6 bases and J gave up 6 bases; unmatched junction bases: 6. The CDR3 loop is CASSPDRGGQPQHF. The CDR3 DNA reads as TGTGCCAGCAGCCCGGACAGGGGAGGTCAGCCCCAGCATTTT.

The chain has TRBV29-1 and TRBJ1-1; D uncertain. The length of the CDR3 is 13 residues. Trimming stripped 7 bases from V and 4 bases from J, with 16 bases between. The germline gives CDR1 SQVTM, CDR2 ANQGSEA. The CDR3 sequence is CSARRGSGTEAFF. The CDR3 bases are TGCAGCGCTAGGCGGGGATCTGGCACTGAAGCTTTCTTT.

The rearrangement joins TRBV5-1 to TRBJ2-5, with D unresolved. The CDR3 sequence is 13 residues long. Germline assignment: CDR1 SGHRS and CDR2 YFSETQ. Trimming removed 2 bases at V and 5 bases at J, with 10 bases between. The CDR3 sequence: CASSLSPLETQYF. For the CDR3, the DNA is TGCGCCAGCAGCTTAAGTCCACTGGAGACCCAGTACTTC.

This CDR3 reads CASSLVGYEQYF. The DNA for the CDR3 is TGTGCCAGCAGCTTAGTGGGTTACGAGCAGTACTTC. The chain couples TRBV7-8 to TRBJ2-7; D gene unclear. Per germline, CDR1 SGHVS and CDR2 FQNEAQ. Trimming took 1 base from V and 4 from J, leaving 5 bases between them. There are 12 residues in the CDR3.